These T cell receptor beta chains were read from a single sample in a study of blood T cell repertoires in COVID-19. TCRdb's table, derived via immunoSEQ multiplex PCR, lists solely in-frame clones and lacks some. Found here are about 74,000 clones, 70% to 90% of them singletons; the top ten hold about 2.9%. What was sequenced was peripheral blood. The receptors were gathered from a man in his 70s with active or convalescent COVID-19. Each CDR3 is given with its conserved first and last residue. Each record gives: J gene, clone size, D gene, V gene, CDR3 protein, CDR3 DNA. The D gene is left open where the match is weak. Size is omitted from some rows. Given values are once, few, many or a class for expanded clones.

J: TRBJ1-5
size: once
D: TRBD1
V: TRBV23-1
CDR3: CASSQSDRDSNQPQHF
DNA: TGCGCCAGCAGTCAATCGGACAGGGATAGCAATCAGCCCCAGCATTTT

J: TRBJ2-7
size: -
D: -
V: TRBV2
CDR3: CASSLSLPSRSRTYEQYF
DNA: TGTGCCAGCAGCCTCAGTTTGCCAAGTAGGAGCAGAACCTACGAGCAGTACTTC

J: TRBJ1-6
size: -
D: -
V: TRBV28
CDR3: CASRLDRLSPLHF
DNA: TGTGCCAGCAGGCTCGACAGGCTCTCACCCCTCCACTTT

J: TRBJ1-2
size: once
D: TRBD1
V: TRBV28
CDR3: CASSPTGTVYGYTF
DNA: TGTGCCAGCAGTCCCACCGGGACAGTGTATGGCTACACCTTC

J: TRBJ2-5
size: -
D: TRBD2
V: TRBV3-1/TRBV3-2
CDR3: CASSLAGGVQETQYF
DNA: TGTGCCAGCAGCCTTGCGGGGGGCGTCCAAGAGACCCAGTACTTC

J: TRBJ1-1
size: -
D: TRBD1
V: TRBV5-1
CDR3: CASSPRTGGVNTEAFF
DNA: TGCGCCAGCAGCCCGAGGACAGGGGGCGTGAACACTGAAGCTTTCTTT

J: TRBJ1-1
size: once
D: -
V: TRBV2
CDR3: CASELASGGLTEAFF
DNA: TGTGCCAGTGAGCTCGCATCGGGGGGTCTCACTGAAGCTTTCTTT

J: TRBJ2-1
size: -
D: -
V: TRBV7-9
CDR3: CASSLTNLANEQFF
DNA: TGTGCCAGCAGCTTAACCAATTTGGCCAATGAGCAGTTCTTC

J: TRBJ1-2
size: -
D: -
V: TRBV19
CDR3: CASSIGPTNYGYTF
DNA: TGTGCCAGTAGTATTGGCCCGACTAACTATGGCTACACCTTC

J: TRBJ1-1
size: -
D: -
V: TRBV7-9
CDR3: CASSLGHRNTEAFF
DNA: TGTGCCAGCAGCCTTGGTCACAGGAACACTGAAGCTTTCTTT

J: TRBJ2-1
size: -
D: -
V: TRBV19
CDR3: CASSVRDSYNEQFF
DNA: TGTGCCAGTAGTGTCCGGGACTCCTACAATGAGCAGTTCTTC

J: TRBJ2-5
size: many
D: -
V: TRBV28
CDR3: CASSWARRTLQETQYF
DNA: TGTGCCAGCAGTTGGGCCAGGCGTACTTTACAAGAGACCCAGTACTTC

J: TRBJ1-2
size: once
D: -
V: TRBV12-3/TRBV12-4
CDR3: CASIDRFYGYTF
DNA: TGTGCCAGCATTGACAGATTCTATGGCTACACCTTC

J: TRBJ2-7
size: -
D: -
V: TRBV11-2
CDR3: CASSPRTVQSYEQYF
DNA: TGTGCCAGCAGCCCCAGGACAGTGCAATCCTACGAGCAGTACTTC

J: TRBJ2-5
size: -
D: -
V: TRBV7-8
CDR3: CASSPGTSQETQYF
DNA: TGTGCCAGCAGCCCTGGGACATCTCAAGAGACCCAGTACTTC

J: TRBJ2-3
size: -
D: -
V: TRBV5-1
CDR3: CASSSWTGKDTQYF
DNA: TGCGCCAGCAGCTCCTGGACTGGGAAAGATACGCAGTATTTT

J: TRBJ1-1
size: -
D: -
V: TRBV7-2
CDR3: CASSLSVGATYEAFF
DNA: TGTGCCAGCAGCTTAAGCGTGGGGGCTACCTATGAAGCTTTCTTT

J: TRBJ1-4
size: once
D: -
V: TRBV21-1
CDR3: CASSPTGYNEKLFF
DNA: TGTGCCAGCAGCCCGACAGGCTATAATGAAAAACTGTTTTTT

J: TRBJ2-7
size: few
D: -
V: TRBV24-1
CDR3: CATSDPGGEQYF
DNA: TGTGCCACCAGTGATCCCGGGGGCGAGCAGTACTTC

J: TRBJ2-1
size: -
D: TRBD2
V: TRBV4-2
CDR3: CASSLLTGLAGKLDNEQFF
DNA: TGTGCCAGCAGCCTACTTACGGGACTAGCGGGGAAACTGGACAATGAGCAGTTCTTC

J: TRBJ2-1
size: -
D: TRBD2
V: TRBV28
CDR3: CASSLNTAGGLYYNEQFF
DNA: TGTGCCAGCAGTCTTAATACAGCGGGAGGGCTCTACTACAATGAGCAGTTCTTC

J: TRBJ2-7
size: -
D: TRBD1
V: TRBV12-5
CDR3: CASGSGTAYSYEQYF
DNA: TGTGCTAGTGGCAGTGGGACAGCTTACTCCTACGAGCAGTACTTC

J: TRBJ1-5
size: -
D: TRBD1
V: TRBV7-8
CDR3: CASSFSRGPGNQPQHF
DNA: TGTGCCAGCAGCTTTAGCAGGGGGCCGGGCAATCAGCCCCAGCATTTT